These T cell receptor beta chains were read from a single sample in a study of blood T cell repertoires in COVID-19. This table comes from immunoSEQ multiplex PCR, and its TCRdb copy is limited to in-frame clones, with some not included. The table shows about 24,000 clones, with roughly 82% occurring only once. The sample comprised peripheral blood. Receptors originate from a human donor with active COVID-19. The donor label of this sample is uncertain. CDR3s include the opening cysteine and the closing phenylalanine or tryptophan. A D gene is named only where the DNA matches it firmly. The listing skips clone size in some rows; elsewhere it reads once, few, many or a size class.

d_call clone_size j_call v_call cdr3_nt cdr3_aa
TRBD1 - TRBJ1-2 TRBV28 TGTGCCAGCAGTGGACAGGGGCGAGGCTACACCTTC CASSGQGRGYTF
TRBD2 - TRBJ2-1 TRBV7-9 TGTGCCAGCAGCCCTGAGGGACTAGCGGGAGGCTACAATGAGCAGTTCTTC CASSPEGLAGGYNEQFF
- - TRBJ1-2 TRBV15 TGTGCCACCAGCAGAGATCCTGGCAGGGCGCTCCCTAACTATGGCTACACCTTC CATSRDPGRALPNYGYTF
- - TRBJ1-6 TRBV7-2 TGTGCCAGCAGCCTCGGGTCCGGCTCCTATAATTCACCCCTCCACTTT CASSLGSGSYNSPLHF
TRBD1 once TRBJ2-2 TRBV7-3 TGTGCCAGCAGCTTAGGACAGGCTCACGGGGAGCTGTTTTTT CASSLGQAHGELFF
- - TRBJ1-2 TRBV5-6 TGTGCCAGCAGCTTGGATCGGGGGTCCATTTATGGCTACACCTTC CASSLDRGSIYGYTF
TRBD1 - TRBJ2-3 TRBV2 TGTGCCAGCAGCACGGACAGGGGTCCCACAGATACGCAGTATTTT CASSTDRGPTDTQYF
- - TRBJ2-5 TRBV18 TGTGCCAGCTCACCAGGCGAGACCCAGTACTTC CASSPGETQYF
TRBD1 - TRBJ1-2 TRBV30 TGTGCCTTTAAGACAGGGTCGGGTTCGGGAGGCTACACCTTC CAFKTGSGSGGYTF
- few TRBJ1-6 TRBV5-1 TGCGCCAGCAGCTTGGAGTCAGGGGTAGGTAATTCACCCCTCCACTTT CASSLESGVGNSPLHF
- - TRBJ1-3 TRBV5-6 TGTGCCAGCAGCTTCTCAGGGGACTCTGGAAACACCATATATTTT CASSFSGDSGNTIYF
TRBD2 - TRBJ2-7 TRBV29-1 TGCAGCGCTAGCGGGGATTACTACGAGCAGTACTTC CSASGDYYEQYF
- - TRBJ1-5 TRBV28 TGTGCCAGCGAGACACTCAATCAGCCCCAGCATTTT CASETLNQPQHF
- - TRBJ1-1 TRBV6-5 TGTGCCAGCAGTTACTCGAGGACATCGAACACTGAAGCTTTCTTT CASSYSRTSNTEAFF
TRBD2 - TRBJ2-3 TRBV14 TGTGCCAGCAGCCAAGGAAGCGGGGGTCCAGATACGCAGTATTTT CASSQGSGGPDTQYF
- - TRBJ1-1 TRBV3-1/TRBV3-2 TGTGCCAGCAGCCAAGCGTCGGGGGGTACTGAAGCTTTCTTT CASSQASGGTEAFF
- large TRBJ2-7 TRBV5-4 TGTGCCAGCAGCTTCCGGACAACGTGGGACGAGCAGTACTTC CASSFRTTWDEQYF
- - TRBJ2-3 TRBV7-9 TGTGCCAGCATCCCGGTGGCAGGGGTTCAAGATACGCAGTATTTT CASIPVAGVQDTQYF
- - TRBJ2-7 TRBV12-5 TGTGCTAGTGGTCCACCAAGAGCCCTAAGTACCTACGAGCAGTACTTC CASGPPRALSTYEQYF
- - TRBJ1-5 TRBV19 TGTGCGAGTCGTACAGGCTCGGTCAAGCCCCAGCATTTT CASRTGSVKPQHF